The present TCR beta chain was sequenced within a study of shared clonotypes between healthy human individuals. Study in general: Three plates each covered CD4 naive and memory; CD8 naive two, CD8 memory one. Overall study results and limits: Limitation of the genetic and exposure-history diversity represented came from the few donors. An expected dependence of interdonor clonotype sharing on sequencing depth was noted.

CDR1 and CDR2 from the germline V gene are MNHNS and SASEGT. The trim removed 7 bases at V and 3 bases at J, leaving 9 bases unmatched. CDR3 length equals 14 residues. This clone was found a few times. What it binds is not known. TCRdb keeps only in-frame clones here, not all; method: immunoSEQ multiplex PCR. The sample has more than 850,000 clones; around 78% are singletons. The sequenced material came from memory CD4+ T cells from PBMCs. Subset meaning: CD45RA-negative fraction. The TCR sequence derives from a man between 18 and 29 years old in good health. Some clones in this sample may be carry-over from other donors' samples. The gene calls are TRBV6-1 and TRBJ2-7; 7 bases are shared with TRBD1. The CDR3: CASIKGGVIYEQYF. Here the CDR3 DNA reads TGTGCCAGCATCAAAGGGGGCGTGATCTACGAGCAGTACTTC.